The 20 T cell receptor beta chains below all came from one sample that was sequenced in a study of cytomegalovirus exposure and HLA in healthy donors. Primers included in the PCR were 60 Vbeta and 13 Jbeta primers. Method: immunoSEQ multiplex PCR; TCRdb's copy keeps in-frame clones and lacks some. In the table there are more than 95,000 clones, approximately 78% of which are singletons. Sequenced input: PBMCs. These receptor sequences come from a man aged 40-50 years in good health and CMV-seronegative.

This chain uses TRBV27 with TRBJ2-7; 8 bases align to TRBD1. This CDR3 contains 13 residues. The J segment lost 6 bases and the V segment lost 3 bases, leaving 4 bases of the junction unmatched. From germline, CDR1 is MNHEY and CDR2 SMNVEV (reference sequence). The CDR3 nucleotides read TGTGCCAGCAGTTTGGACAGGGCCGGCGAGCAGTACTTC. Residues: CASSLDRAGEQYF.

This chain's CDR3 is CASSLAGQGLADTQYF. In DNA form, the CDR3 reads TGTGCCAGCAGCTTGGCCGGGCAGGGTCTTGCAGATACGCAGTATTTT. The rearrangement links TRBV5-6 to TRBJ2-3, with a possible D match to TRBD1 (5 bases). The CDR3 loop spans 16 amino acids. V lost 0 bases and J 4 bases, leaving 15 bases between the germline ends. Germline V gene lookup returns CDR1 SGHDT and CDR2 YYEEEE.

V gene TRBV28 combines with J gene TRBJ2-6; 9 positions match TRBD1. Germline assignment: CDR1 MDHEN and CDR2 SYDVKM. The CDR3 runs 18 residues. The junction had 11 bases not matched to a gene; V was cut back by 7 bases and J by 1 base. The CDR3 sequence is CASNGQGTTFSGANVLTF. CDR3 DNA sequence: TGTGCCAGCAACGGACAGGGGACCACATTTTCTGGGGCCAACGTCCTGACTTTC. The whole variable domain, remainder taken from reference TRBV28 and TRBJ2-6, is DVKVTQSSRYLVKRTGEKVFLECVQDMDHENMFWYRQDPGLGLRLIYFSYDVKMKEKGDIPEGYSVSREKKERFSLILESASTNQTSMYLCASNGQGTTFSGANVLTFGAGSRLTVL.

V usage is TRBV14 and J usage is TRBJ2-7; 9 nucleotides line up with TRBD1. The germline V gene has CDR1 SGHDN and CDR2 FVKESK. V was pared by 2 bases and J by 4 bases, with 3 bases of the junction left unmatched. The CDR3 runs 14 residues. The chain's CDR3 is CASSQPGQGYEQYF. The CDR3 nucleotides are TGTGCCAGCAGCCAACCGGGACAGGGTTACGAGCAGTACTTC.

This rearrangement joins TRBV5-1 to TRBJ1-3, with D possibly matching TRBD1 (6 bases). CDR1 is SGHRS, CDR2 YFSETQ, per germline. Trimming shortened V by 0 bases and J by 0 bases, and 13 bases separated the two germline ends. The CDR3 is 17 residues long. CDR3 amino acids: CASSLGGGYNSGNTIYF. The CDR3 DNA sequence: TGCGCCAGCAGCTTGGGAGGGGGTTATAACTCTGGAAACACCATATATTTT. Together with reference TRBV5-1 and TRBJ1-3, the CDR3 gives the full variable domain: KAGVTQTPRYLIKTRGQQVTLSCSPISGHRSVSWYQQTPGQGLQFLFEYFSETQRNKGNFPGRFSGRQFSNSRSEMNVSTLELGDSALYLCASSLGGGYNSGNTIYFGEGSWLTVV.

DNA for the CDR3: TGTGCCAGTAGTCCCCGGGCGGGTGGGTACAATGAGCAGTTCTTC. This translates into CASSPRAGGYNEQFF. The rearrangement links TRBV19 to TRBJ2-1; weak D call: TRBD2 (5 bases). This CDR3 has 15 amino acids. CDR1 is LNHDA, CDR2 SQIVND, per germline (reference sequence). With 5 bases removed from V and 4 bases from J, the gap between germline ends came to 15 bases. Looking up the rest from reference TRBV19 and TRBJ2-1 gives the full variable domain: DGGITQSPKYLFRKEGQNVTLSCEQNLNHDAMYWYRQDPGQGLRLIYYSQIVNDFQKGDIAEGYSVSREKKESFPLTVTSAQKNPTAFYLCASSPRAGGYNEQFFGPGTRLTVL.

This rearrangement joins TRBV6-1 to TRBJ2-7; 9 bases map to TRBD1. From germline, CDR1 is MNHNS and CDR2 SASEGT. The CDR3 runs to 14 residues. Germline trimming cut 7 bases from V and 4 bases from J; bases unmatched to any gene: 8. In DNA, the CDR3 is TGTGCCAGCACACGCGGGACAGGGTTTTACGAGCAGTACTTC. This sequence encodes CASTRGTGFYEQYF.

The V gene is TRBV2, the J gene TRBJ2-1; 13 nucleotides align to TRBD2. This CDR3 region has 15 residues. The V segment lost 8 bases and the J segment 9 bases; nucleotides outside the gene matches: 10. The germline CDR1 and CDR2 sequences are SNHLY and FYNNEI. CDR3 nucleotide sequence: TGTGCCAGCGGGCGACTAGCGGGGGGAACTGTTGAGCAGTTCTTC. It encodes CASGRLAGGTVEQFF.

This chain uses TRBV5-4 with TRBJ2-7; 9 positions match TRBD1. This CDR3 comprises 14 residues. Germline loops: CDR1 SGHNT, CDR2 YYREEE (reference sequence). V dropped 4 bases and J dropped 6; count of bases not matched to a gene: 8. CDR3 nucleotides: TGTGCCAGCAGCCAGGGACAGGGAACGACCGAGCAGTACTTC. Translating gives CASSQGQGTTEQYF.

V and J are TRBV6-5 and TRBJ2-3; 7 bases line up with TRBD1. Germline V gives CDR1 MNHEY, CDR2 SVGAGI. The CDR3 spans 14 residues. V was clipped by 6 bases and J by 3 bases; unmatched bases: 6. The CDR3 coding sequence is TGTGCCAGCAGACCGACAGGGTTTACAGATACGCAGTATTTT. Translation: CASRPTGFTDTQYF.

CDR3 loop: CAWSVQVSGELFF. CDR3 sequence (DNA): TGTGCCTGGAGTGTACAAGTTTCCGGGGAGCTGTTTTTT. The chain has TRBV30 and TRBJ2-2; no clear D gene. The CDR3 spans 13 residues. Germline assignment: CDR1 GTSNPN and CDR2 SVGIG (reference sequence). The V and J ends lost 0 bases and 6 bases respectively, with 8 bases between them.

The chain couples TRBV27 to TRBJ1-1; 9 nucleotides line up with TRBD1. CDR3 length equals 15 residues. Germline-derived CDR1 and CDR2 are MNHEY and SMNVEV (reference sequence). V was pared by 6 bases and J by 3 bases, with 8 bases of the junction left unmatched. In DNA, the CDR3 is TGTGCCAGCAGACCAAGGACAGGGGTTGACACTGAAGCTTTCTTT. Amino acid sequence: CASRPRTGVDTEAFF.

The chain links TRBV28 to TRBJ2-1; 7 positions agree with TRBD1. The CDR3 extends over 13 amino acids. V lost 6 bases to trimming and J lost 12 bases; unmatched junction nucleotides: 11. The germline V gene has CDR1 MDHEN and CDR2 SYDVKM. The CDR3: CASSRDSIFGQFF. In DNA form, the CDR3 reads TGTGCCAGCAGCCGGGACAGTATTTTCGGGCAGTTCTTC.

The chain carries TRBV5-4 and TRBJ2-3; TRBD2 matches 16 bases. J gave up 0 bases and V 4 bases, and 8 bases lay outside the gene matches. The CDR3 sequence is 19 residues long. Germline assignment: CDR1 SGHNT and CDR2 YYREEE (reference sequence). The CDR3 loop is CASSTVPGLAGGSTDTQYF. DNA for the CDR3: TGTGCCAGCAGCACGGTGCCGGGACTAGCGGGGGGGAGCACAGATACGCAGTATTTT.

V is TRBV28 and J is TRBJ1-2; no definite D call. The V end was cut by 3 bases, the J end by 5 bases, with 7 bases between. Germline CDR1 and CDR2: MDHEN and SYDVKM. CDR3 length: 12 amino acids. The CDR3 loop reads CASSFFPYGYTF. CDR3 DNA sequence: TGTGCCAGCAGTTTTTTTCCGTATGGCTACACCTTC.

The gene calls are TRBV5-1 and TRBJ1-2; 10 bases match TRBD1. The CDR3 runs to 15 residues. V was pared by 1 base and J by 8 bases, with 8 bases of the junction left unmatched. Germline V CDR1 and CDR2: SGHRS, YFSETQ. CDR3 protein: CASSLSDGTGVGYTF. The CDR3 region has the DNA TGCGCCAGCAGCTTGAGTGACGGGACAGGGGTCGGCTACACCTTC.

The V and J genes are TRBV29-1 and TRBJ2-4, with D possibly being TRBD1 (6 bases). Trimming shortened V by 7 bases and J by 8 bases, and 15 bases separated the two germline ends. Germline lookup yields CDR1 SQVTM and CDR2 ANQGSEA. This CDR3 comprises 12 residues. CDR3 sequence (DNA): TGCAGCGCTGCTTCCAGGGGAGACATTCAGTACTTC. It encodes CSAASRGDIQYF.

The count of this clone is one. The identical CDR3 is also encoded by other nucleotide sequences in the sample. The chain employs TRBV6-1 and TRBJ2-5, with D perhaps TRBD1 (5 bases). The germline V gene has CDR1 MNHNS and CDR2 SASEGT. The CDR3 sequence is 13 residues long. Trimming cost V 6 bases and J 2 bases, with 10 bases left between them. The CDR3 DNA follows: TGTGCCAGCAGGGCGGACAAGCAAGAGACCCAGTACTTC. Protein sequence: CASRADKQETQYF.

This clone occurred once. V and J are TRBV5-5 and TRBJ2-2; the D gene is possibly TRBD1 (6 bases). The CDR3 spans 18 residues. The germline V gene encodes CDR1 SGHKS and CDR2 YYEKEE (reference sequence). The V end lost 4 bases, the J end lost 0 bases, and 19 bases lay between the germline ends. The DNA for the CDR3 is TGTGCCAGCAGCGGCCAAGGGGGAATGGGTACGAACACCGGGGAGCTGTTTTTT. This translates into CASSGQGGMGTNTGELFF.

J is TRBJ1-3 and V is TRBV6-6; D is undetermined. The CDR3 is made up of 14 amino acids. Germline CDR1 is MNHNY and CDR2 is SVGAGI (reference sequence). V lost 6 bases to trimming and J lost 4 bases, with 13 bases between them. CDR3 loop: CASSRPGEGNTIYF. CDR3 DNA: TGTGCCAGCAGCCGCCCGGGAGAAGGAAACACCATATATTTT.